The 20 T cell receptor beta chains listed next were all sequenced from one sample in a study of T cells after yellow fever vaccination. TCRdb reprocessed the 5' RACE reads via MiXCR and lists one record per CDR3 protein. The sample consists of roughly 250,000 distinct CDR3 sequences, approximately 13% of them appearing once. The starting material was CD4+ T cells sorted from PBMCs, obtained 45 days after the yellow fever booster vaccination. These receptor sequences come from a man aged 30 to 45 who received the YFV17D yellow fever vaccine.

V and J are TRBV4-3 and TRBJ2-5; no definite D call. Germline V lookup: CDR1 LGHNA, CDR2 YSLEER. V lost 4 bases to trimming and J lost 2 bases, with 17 bases between them. This CDR3 contains 16 residues. The CDR3 bases are TGCGCCAGCAGCCCGTGTACCCTGGGGTGGCAAGAGACCCAGTACTTC. Protein sequence: CASSPCTLGWQETQYF.

CDR3 in DNA: TGTGCCAGCAGTTTTAGCGGGAGCCCGGAGCAGTTCTTC. This translates into CASSFSGSPEQFF. This chain joins TRBV12-3 or TRBV12-4 and TRBJ2-1; 9 bases map to TRBD2. The CDR3 spans 13 residues. V lost 3 bases, J lost 10 bases, and 4 bases stayed unmatched.

The chain couples TRBV5-5 to TRBJ1-2; D unclear. With 0 bases removed from V and 5 bases from J, the gap between germline ends came to 14 bases. The CDR3 totals 15 residues. Looked up from germline, CDR1 is SGHKS and CDR2 is YYEKEE (reference sequence). CDR3 nucleotide sequence: TGTGCCAGCAGCTTGGAGGGTCCGGGTTTTTATGGCTACACCTTC. It codes for CASSLEGPGFYGYTF.

This clonotype has a handful of counts. The chain carries TRBV20-1 and TRBJ1-2, with D possibly matching TRBD1 (6 bases). Germline CDR1 DFQATT, CDR2 SNEGSKA (reference sequence). The V gene lost 3 bases and the J gene lost 3 bases, with 11 bases spanning the gap. This CDR3 is 13 amino acids long. DNA for the CDR3: TGCAGTGCTAGTATTACAGGGCACTATGGCTACACCTTC. Protein product: CSASITGHYGYTF.

The genes are TRBV18 and TRBJ2-7; 14 positions match TRBD2. Germline V CDR1 and CDR2: KGHSH, LQKENI. V was clipped by 3 bases and J by 6 bases; unmatched bases: 7. This CDR3 is built from 16 residues. CDR3 nucleotides: TGTGCCAGCTCACCGGGACTAGCGGGAGCAGTGGTCGAGCAGTACTTC. As protein: CASSPGLAGAVVEQYF.

This clonotype appeared a few times. The V and J genes are TRBV28 and TRBJ2-2, with 7 bases aligning to TRBD1. Germline assignment: CDR1 MDHEN and CDR2 SYDVKM. The CDR3 contains 15 residues. After removal of 6 bases from V and 3 bases from J, the junction contained 7 bases not matched to a gene. The CDR3 DNA sequence: TGTGCCAGCAGCACAGACAGGGCTTACACCGGGGAGCTGTTTTTT. Translation gives CASSTDRAYTGELFF.

This clonotype occurred a few times. The germline gene is not matched at one end of the junction; a read error may be the cause. The chain couples TRBV7-2 to TRBJ2-5, with 7 bases identical to TRBD2. This CDR3 comprises 16 residues. CDR1 SGHTA and CDR2 FQGNSA come from the germline V gene. The CDR3 region has the DNA TGTGCCAGCAGCTTAGGTTTGGGGAGGGTTCAAGGGACCCAGTACTTC. Its protein is CASSLGLGRVQGTQYF. Full variable domain (outside the CDR3, taken from reference TRBV7-2 and TRBJ2-5): GAGVSQSPSNKVTEKGKDVELRCDPISGHTALYWYRQSLGQGLEFLIYFQGNSAPDKSGLPSDRFSAERTGGSVSTLTIQRTQQEDSAVYLCASSLGLGRVQGTQYFGPGTRLLVL.

The count of this clonotype is one. The V gene is TRBV19, the J gene TRBJ2-5, with 12 bases that match TRBD2. The length of the CDR3 is 14 residues. The germline V gene encodes CDR1 LNHDA and CDR2 SQIVND (reference sequence). V was clipped by 7 bases and J by 5 bases; unmatched bases: 5. CDR3 in DNA: TGTGCCAGTACCGGACTAGCGGGACGGGAGACCCAGTACTTC. Its protein product is CASTGLAGRETQYF. Based on the CDR3 plus reference TRBV19 and TRBJ2-5, the full variable domain is DGGITQSPKYLFRKEGQNVTLSCEQNLNHDAMYWYRQDPGQGLRLIYYSQIVNDFQKGDIAEGYSVSREKKESFPLTVTSAQKNPTAFYLCASTGLAGRETQYFGPGTRLLVL.

This clonotype was counted a few times. The chain joins TRBV11-2 to TRBJ2-2, with 8 bases aligning to TRBD1. CDR1 is SGHAT and CDR2 is FQNNGV in the germline V gene. The CDR3 loop spans 12 amino acids. The ends lost 7 bases at V and 10 bases at J; junction bases unmatched: 5. The CDR3 DNA reads as TGTGCCAGCACCCCAGGGGGCACGGAGCTGTTTTTT. This codes for CASTPGGTELFF.

This clonotype has just a few counts. The chain joins TRBV7-8 to TRBJ2-3, with D unclear. Trimming took 0 bases from V and 7 from J, leaving 8 bases between them. The CDR3 has 13 amino acids. Germline V gene lookup returns CDR1 SGHVS and CDR2 FQNEAQ. The DNA of the CDR3 is TGTGCCAGCAGCTTAGCAATTAAGAATACGCAGTATTTT. This codes for CASSLAIKNTQYF.

This chain links TRBV5-1 with TRBJ2-7; 8 nucleotides line up with TRBD1. Germline V CDR1 and CDR2: SGHRS, YFSETQ. The CDR3 sequence is 15 residues long. V lost 4 bases and J lost 0; bases outside the gene matches: 6. The CDR3, as DNA: TGCGCCAGCAGCCTCCCGGGACAGGTCTCCTACGAGCAGTACTTC. Its protein is CASSLPGQVSYEQYF. The full variable domain, rest sourced from reference TRBV5-1 and TRBJ2-7, is KAGVTQTPRYLIKTRGQQVTLSCSPISGHRSVSWYQQTPGQGLQFLFEYFSETQRNKGNFPGRFSGRQFSNSRSEMNVSTLELGDSALYLCASSLPGQVSYEQYFGPGTRLTVT.

The chain uses TRBV3-1 and TRBJ2-2; D tentatively fits TRBD1 or TRBD2 (5 bases each). Between the trimmed V and J ends, which lost 3 bases and 4 bases, there was a span of 12 bases. The CDR3 covers 15 residues. Germline CDR1 LGHDT, CDR2 YNNKEL (reference sequence). This CDR3 reads CASSQGPMATGELFF. CDR3 coding DNA: TGTGCCAGCAGCCAGGGACCTATGGCCACCGGGGAGCTGTTTTTT.

In its sample, this clonotype was seen a few times. This chain uses TRBV4-3 with TRBJ2-7; 9 nucleotides agree with TRBD1. Trimming cost V 4 bases and J 3 bases; bases outside gene matches: 10. CDR3 length: 16 residues. The germline gives CDR1 LGHNA, CDR2 YSLEER. The CDR3 region has the DNA TGCGCCAGCAGCCGATCGCCGGGACAGGGCCTCTACGAGCAGTACTTC. Protein product: CASSRSPGQGLYEQYF.

This sequence joins TRBV10-3 and TRBJ2-5; 9 bases line up with TRBD2. V lost 3 bases to trimming and J lost 2 bases; unmatched junction nucleotides: 4. CDR3 length equals 15 residues. Germline CDR1 and CDR2: ENHRY and SYGVKD. CDR3 sequence: CAISEAGGNQETQYF. In DNA form, the CDR3 reads TGTGCCATCAGTGAAGCGGGAGGAAATCAAGAGACCCAGTACTTC.

This clonotype occurred a few times. V usage is TRBV3-1 and J usage is TRBJ2-3, with TRBD2 identical over 14 bases. After removal of 4 bases from V and 7 bases from J, the junction contained 7 bases not matched to a gene. Germline V gives CDR1 LGHDT, CDR2 YNNKEL (reference sequence). The CDR3 contains 16 residues. In DNA, the CDR3 is TGTGCCAGCAGCCCAAGACTAGCGGGAGGGCACAATACGCAGTATTTT. It is translated as CASSPRLAGGHNTQYF.

Many counts were recorded for this clonotype. The chain uses TRBV7-9 and TRBJ1-5; D call uncertain. V was shortened by 1 base and J by 5 bases, with 6 bases between the two germline ends. This CDR3 has 13 residues. The germline V gene encodes CDR1 SEHNR and CDR2 FQNEAQ (reference sequence). The chain's CDR3 is CASSLDRYQPQHF. In nucleotides, the CDR3 is TGTGCCAGCAGCTTAGACCGCTATCAGCCCCAGCATTTT.

J is TRBJ2-3 and V is TRBV29-1; 12 bases are a match to TRBD1. Germline assignment: CDR1 SQVTM and CDR2 ANQGSEA. The trim removed 3 bases at V and 0 bases at J, leaving 10 bases unmatched. This CDR3 contains 18 residues. The CDR3 nucleotides read TGCAGCGTTGAGGGGACAGGGGGCTTTAGCCCTAGCACAGATACGCAGTATTTT. Translating it yields CSVEGTGGFSPSTDTQYF.

This clonotype was found many times. This sequence joins TRBV7-6 and TRBJ1-2, with D possibly matching TRBD1 (5 bases). CDR1 SGHVS and CDR2 FNYEAQ come from the germline V gene. The CDR3 has 16 amino acids. V was trimmed by 4 bases and J by 2 bases, leaving 17 bases between them. This chain's CDR3 is CASSSEAGPGNYGYTF. The CDR3 DNA follows: TGTGCCAGCAGCTCCGAGGCGGGGCCGGGGAACTATGGCTACACCTTC. The full variable domain, completed using reference TRBV7-6 and TRBJ1-2, is GAGVSQSPRYKVTKRGQDVALRCDPISGHVSLYWYRQALGQGPEFLTYFNYEAQQDKSGLPNDRFSAERPEGSISTLTIQRTEQRDSAMYRCASSSEAGPGNYGYTFGSGTRLTVV.

This chain links TRBV7-2 with TRBJ2-7, with TRBD1 as a possible D gene (5 bases). V was cut by 2 bases and J by 5 bases, with 13 bases left in between. The CDR3 sequence is 14 residues long. The V gene's germline CDR1 is SGHTA and CDR2 FQGNSA. The CDR3 nucleotides are TGTGCCAGCAGCTTATCACTTAAAGGGGACGAGCAGTACTTC. Its protein product is CASSLSLKGDEQYF.

The table lists this clonotype with a few counts. The chain is built from TRBV7-6 and TRBJ2-1, with D possibly being TRBD2 (6 bases). The CDR3 loop spans 16 amino acids. Germline values: CDR1 SGHVS, CDR2 FNYEAQ. Trimming left V 4 bases short and J 7 bases short, with 20 bases between. The CDR3 region has the DNA TGTGCCAGCAGCTCCCCTATCCAGGCTAGCGTGAATGAGCAGTTCTTC. It codes for CASSSPIQASVNEQFF.